The entry below gives a single T cell receptor (beta chain) sequence along with its context. Other nucleotide sequences from this sample produce the same CDR3. Clones were sequenced by immunoSEQ multiplex PCR, and TCRdb holds only the in-frame ones, with some missing. The sample shows some 480,000 clones, approximately 88% of them seen only once. This sample is part of a study of Ad26.COV2.S vaccination and SARS-CoV-2 variants. V was shortened by 4 bases and J by 0 bases, with 14 bases between the two germline ends. This CDR3 contains 15 residues. Germline lookup yields CDR1 SGHDT and CDR2 YYEEEE. The sample's treatment: roughly 19 received Ad26.COV2.S at low or high dose, single or two shots; about 5 received placebo; per-sample allocation not given. Material that was analyzed had been drawn on day 63 after the first vaccine or placebo injection.

The chain uses TRBV5-6 and TRBJ2-7; D possibly corresponds to TRBD2 (6 bases). The source material was peripheral blood, sampled in a trial of Ad26.COV2.S vaccine versus placebo. The TCR was taken from a person aged 18-65 years who received the Ad26.COV2.S COVID-19 vaccine or a placebo. CDR3 protein: CASSLGGGSSYEQYF. The DNA of the CDR3 is TGTGCCAGCAGCCTGGGAGGAGGTAGCTCCTACGAGCAGTACTTC.